Each of the 17 T cell receptor beta chains below was sequenced from the same sample in a study of blood T cells in healthy people across ages. For the second PCR, which ran for 7 to 11 cycles, a sample-barcoded 5' primer and a J-beta primer mix were used. TCRdb re-called the 5' RACE reads through MiXCR, storing one row per CDR3 protein. The sample contains 800,000 or so distinct CDR3 sequences, around a quarter of which appear only once. The sample was also reused in another study, on T cells of mothers and their children.

Input material: blood. All receptors derive from a boy between 10 and 17 years old in good health.

J is TRBJ2-1 and V is TRBV28; D ambiguous. The DNA end is more similar to TRBJ2-7, so the J call may be wrong. There are 14 residues in the CDR3. Germline CDR1 and CDR2: MDHEN and SYDVKM. CDR3 in amino acids: CASSLSAPPYEQYF. DNA for the CDR3: TGTGCCAGCAGTTTATCAGCACCCCCCTACGAGCAGTACTTC.

The table lists this clonotype with a few counts. CDR3 DNA sequence: TGCGCCAGCAGCCTGTCGACCGGCGAGCAGTACTTC. It encodes CASSLSTGEQYF. J is TRBJ2-7 and V is TRBV4-3; no reliable D call. V lost 4 bases, J lost 6 bases, and 10 bases lay in between. CDR3 length: 12 residues. Germline lookup yields CDR1 LGHNA and CDR2 YSLEER.

This sequence joins TRBV20-1 and TRBJ2-5, with 12 bases aligning to TRBD2. The tail of the sequence fits TRBJ2-7 better, so the J call may be wrong. Germline V lookup: CDR1 DFQATT, CDR2 SNEGSKA (reference sequence). The CDR3 contains 13 residues. In nucleotides, the CDR3 is TGCAGTTCCTCTAGCGGGAGGGTATACGAGCAGTACTTC. The encoded protein is CSSSSGRVYEQYF.

The rearrangement joins TRBV25-1 to TRBJ1-2; 7 bases align to TRBD1. Germline V gives CDR1 MGHDK, CDR2 SYGVNS. J was trimmed by 4 bases and V by 2 bases; bases with no gene match: 7. The CDR3 length is 15 residues. The CDR3 DNA follows: TGTGCCAGCAGTGAAATAGAGGGGGCGAGCTATGGCTACACCTTC. It translates to CASSEIEGASYGYTF.

This rearrangement joins TRBV7-3 to TRBJ2-3; 10 bases agree with TRBD2. V lost 5 bases and J lost 7; bases outside the gene matches: 6. The CDR3 is 14 amino acids. The germline V gene has CDR1 SGHTA and CDR2 FQGTGA. CDR3 bases: TGTGCCAGCAGCCAACTAGCGGGGCCCTATACGCAGTATTTT. Its protein product is CASSQLAGPYTQYF.

This clonotype was detected a few times. The chain has TRBV4-1 and TRBJ2-2; the D is unclear. CDR1 is MGHRA and CDR2 is YSYEKL in the germline V gene. Trimming shortened V by 2 bases and J by 2 bases, and 12 bases separated the two germline ends. The CDR3 is 16 amino acids. Here the CDR3 DNA reads TGCGCCAGCAGCCAATTAGGGAAGGCAAACACCGGGGAGCTGTTTTTT. The encoded protein is CASSQLGKANTGELFF.

This clonotype was recorded at least ten times. The V gene is TRBV12-3 or TRBV12-4, the J gene TRBJ1-2; TRBD1 matches 7 bases. CDR3 length: 13 amino acids. V lost 4 bases and J lost 4; bases outside the gene matches: 3. DNA of the CDR3: TGTGCCAGCAGTTCAACAGGGGCCTATGGCTACACCTTC. Encoded protein: CASSSTGAYGYTF.

The chain links TRBV15 to TRBJ1-2; D remains ambiguous. CDR1 and CDR2 from the germline V gene are LNHNV and YYDKDF (reference sequence). The V end was cut by 0 bases, the J end by 7 bases, with 21 bases between. This CDR3 comprises 17 residues. DNA of the CDR3: TGTGCCACCAGCAGAGATCTAGGCCGGCGGGAGGGTTTTGGCTACACCTTC. Amino acids: CATSRDLGRREGFGYTF.

This clonotype came up a few times. The CDR3 region has the DNA TGTGCCAGCAGTCGTAATGAAAAACTGTTTTTT. Residues: CASSRNEKLFF. The rearrangement joins TRBV7-9 to TRBJ1-4, with D uncertain. V lost 6 bases to trimming and J lost 4 bases, with 3 bases between them. This CDR3 has 11 residues. Looked up from germline, CDR1 is SEHNR and CDR2 is FQNEAQ (reference sequence).

This clonotype was counted a few times. The rearrangement joins TRBV6-5 to TRBJ2-1; TRBD1 is a possible D gene (5 bases). CDR1 MNHEY and CDR2 SVGAGI come from the germline V gene. V was pared by 0 bases and J by 2 bases, with 14 bases between. The CDR3 totals 17 residues. CDR3 nucleotides: TGTGCCAGCAGTTACTCGATCTCAGGGATACCCTACAATGAGCAGTTCTTC. It codes for CASSYSISGIPYNEQFF.

The rearrangement joins TRBV12-3 or TRBV12-4 to TRBJ2-7; 9 positions agree with TRBD2. The CDR3 extends over 14 amino acids. Germline trimming cut 3 bases from V and 6 bases from J; bases unmatched to any gene: 6. CDR3 nucleotides: TGTGCCAGCAGTTTGGGCGGGGGGGCTGCCGAGCAGTACTTC. This encodes CASSLGGGAAEQYF.

This rearrangement joins TRBV15 to TRBJ2-7; D is undetermined. Germline CDR1 LNHNV, CDR2 YYDKDF (reference sequence). V was pared by 2 bases and J by 3 bases, with 11 bases between. The CDR3 spans 14 residues. The CDR3 nucleotides are TGTGCCACCAGCAGATCGCGGACGGACTACGAGCAGTACTTC. It specifies CATSRSRTDYEQYF.

This chain connects TRBV7-8 to TRBJ1-5; D might be TRBD1 (5 bases). The CDR3 loop spans 16 amino acids. Per the germline V gene, CDR1 is SGHVS and CDR2 is FQNEAQ. V gave up 5 bases and J gave up 7 bases, with 21 bases separating them. The CDR3 coding sequence is TGTGCCAGCAGCCCTGAGCGGGGGATGATTGTACAGCCCCAGCATTTT. It specifies CASSPERGMIVQPQHF.

The chain employs TRBV28 and TRBJ2-5; perhaps TRBD1 as D (7 bases). V shed 1 base and J shed 2 bases, with 20 bases lying between them. Germline V gene sequence: CDR1 MDHEN, CDR2 SYDVKM. The CDR3 loop spans 18 amino acids. CDR3 nucleotides: TGTGCCAGCAGTTTATCTCTGCCCTGGTCAGGGGGGCAAGAGACCCAGTACTTC. Protein sequence: CASSLSLPWSGGQETQYF.

There are a few counts of this clonotype. V gene TRBV20-1 combines with J gene TRBJ1-4; no firm D call. V was clipped by 0 bases and J by 0 bases, with 17 bases between them. This CDR3 region has 18 residues. Germline V lookup: CDR1 DFQATT, CDR2 SNEGSKA (reference sequence). The CDR3 sequence: CSARDRVTGYATNEKLFF. CDR3 sequence (DNA): TGCAGTGCTAGAGATAGGGTAACGGGGTATGCAACTAATGAAAAACTGTTTTTT.

The chain combines TRBV12-3 or TRBV12-4 with TRBJ2-7, with TRBD2 as a possible D gene (6 bases). The CDR3 has 14 residues. V was cut by 3 bases and J by 2 bases, with 11 bases left in between. CDR3 sequence: CASSLWGVTYEQYF. The CDR3 nucleotides are TGTGCCAGCAGTTTGTGGGGGGTCACCTACGAGCAGTACTTC.

This clonotype was recorded a few times. This sequence joins TRBV10-3 and TRBJ2-7, with TRBD2 matching 8 bases. Looked up from germline, CDR1 is ENHRY and CDR2 is SYGVKD. This CDR3 spans 17 amino acids. With V trimmed by 1 base and J by 0 bases, 8 bases remained unmatched. The CDR3 nucleotides read TGTGCCATCAGTGAGTGGCTAGCGGGTGAAACCTCCTACGAGCAGTACTTC. This gives the protein CAISEWLAGETSYEQYF.